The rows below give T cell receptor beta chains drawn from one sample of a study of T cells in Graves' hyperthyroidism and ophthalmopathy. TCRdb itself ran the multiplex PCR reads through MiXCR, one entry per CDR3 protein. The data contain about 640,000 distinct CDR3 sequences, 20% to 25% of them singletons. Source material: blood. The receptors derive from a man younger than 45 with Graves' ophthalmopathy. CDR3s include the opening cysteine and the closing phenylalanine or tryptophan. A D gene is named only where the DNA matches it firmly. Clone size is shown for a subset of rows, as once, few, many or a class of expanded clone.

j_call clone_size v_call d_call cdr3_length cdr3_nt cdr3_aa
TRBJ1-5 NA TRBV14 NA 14 TGTGCCAGCAGCAGGGGATCTAGCAATCAGCCCCAGCATTTT CASSRGSSNQPQHF
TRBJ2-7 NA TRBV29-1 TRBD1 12 TGCAGCGTTGTAGGACAGGGTAACGAGCAGTACTTC CSVVGQGNEQYF
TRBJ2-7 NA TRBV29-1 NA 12 TGCAGCGTTGAAGATAGTCGATACGAGCAGTACTTC CSVEDSRYEQYF
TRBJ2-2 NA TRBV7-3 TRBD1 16 TGTGCCAGCAGCTTAATGGGACAGGGCAGCGCCGGGGAGCTGTTTTTT CASSLMGQGSAGELFF
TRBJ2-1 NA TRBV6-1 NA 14 TGTGCCAGCAGGAGGGGGATTCCCTACAATGAGCAGTTCTTC CASRRGIPYNEQFF
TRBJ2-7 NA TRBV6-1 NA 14 TGTGCCAGCAGTGAATCGGGGAGTTTCGGCGAGCAGTACTTC CASSESGSFGEQYF
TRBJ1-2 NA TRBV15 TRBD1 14 TGTGCCACCAGCCCCTGGACAGGGGAGTTTGGCTACACCTTC CATSPWTGEFGYTF
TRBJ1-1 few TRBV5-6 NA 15 TGTGCCAGCAGCTTGGGTCAACGGTTCGGGTATGAAGCTTTCTTT CASSLGQRFGYEAFF
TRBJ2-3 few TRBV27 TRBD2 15 TGTGCCAGCAGTTTATCTGCGGGAGGCACAGATACGCAGTATTTT CASSLSAGGTDTQYF
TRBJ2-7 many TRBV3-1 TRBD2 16 TGTGCCAGCAGCCATCAGCCGGGACTAGTGTTCGACGAGCAGTACTTC CASSHQPGLVFDEQYF
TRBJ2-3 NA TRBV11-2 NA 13 TGTGCCAGCAGCCCCCGTTATGGGGACACGCAGTATTTT CASSPRYGDTQYF
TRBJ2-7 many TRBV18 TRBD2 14 TGTGCCAGCTCACCGGGACTAGCGGGACGGGAGCAGTACTTC CASSPGLAGREQYF
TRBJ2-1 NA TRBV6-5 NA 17 TGTGCCAGCAGTTACGGGGGACTGCCCAGCTCCTACAATGAGCAGTTCTTC CASSYGGLPSSYNEQFF
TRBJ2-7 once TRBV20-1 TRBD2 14 TGCAGTGCAAGAACCCGACTAGCGAATGGCGAGCAGTACTTC CSARTRLANGEQYF
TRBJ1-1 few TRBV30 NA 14 TGTGCCTGGAGTGACCCTTGGGGGGGCCCCGAAGCTTTCTTT CAWSDPWGGPEAFF
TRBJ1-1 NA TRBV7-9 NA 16 TGTGCCAGCAGCCCCCGAAGCGGTGGGGCGGACACTGAAGCTTTCTTT CASSPRSGGADTEAFF
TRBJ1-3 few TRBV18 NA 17 TGTGCCAGCTCACCCCAAAGAAGTACCGCGAGGGAAAACACCATATATTTT CASSPQRSTARENTIYF
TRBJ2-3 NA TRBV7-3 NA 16 TGTGCCAACAGCCACGGCGGGGGCAGGGCAACAGATACGCAGTATTTT CANSHGGGRATDTQYF
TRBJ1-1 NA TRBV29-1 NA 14 TGCAGCGTTCGTGTTGGCCGTATGAACACTGAAGCTTTCTTT CSVRVGRMNTEAFF
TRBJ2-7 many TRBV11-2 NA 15 TGTGCCAGCAGCCCCCACAGACCCGGGCAGGGGGAGCAGTACTTC CASSPHRPGQGEQYF
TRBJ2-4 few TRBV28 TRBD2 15 TGTGCCAGCAGTTTTAGACTAGCGGCTTTGAACATTCAGTACTTC CASSFRLAALNIQYF
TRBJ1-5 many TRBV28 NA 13 TGTGCCAGCAGTGCGTATAGCAATCAGCCCCAGCATTTT CASSAYSNQPQHF
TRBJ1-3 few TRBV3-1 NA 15 TGTGCCAGCAGCCCCGGGGGGTCTCCTGGAAACACCATATATTTT CASSPGGSPGNTIYF
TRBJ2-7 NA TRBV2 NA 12 TGTGCCAGCGAAGGGGTTCTCGGCGAGCAGTACTTC CASEGVLGEQYF
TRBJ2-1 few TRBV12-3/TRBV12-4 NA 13 TGTGCCAGCAGTCCGGACCGACACAATGAGCAGTTCTTC CASSPDRHNEQFF
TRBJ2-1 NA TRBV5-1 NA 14 TGCGCCAGCAGCTTGACTGGGGACGACAATGAGCAGTTCTTC CASSLTGDDNEQFF
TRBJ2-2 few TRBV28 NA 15 TGTGCCAGCACCCCCCCTTTAGGGGGGACCGGGGAGCTGTTTTTT CASTPPLGGTGELFF
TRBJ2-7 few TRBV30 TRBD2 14 TGTGCCTGGAGGCCCGGGACTAGCGGATACGAGCAGTACTTC CAWRPGTSGYEQYF
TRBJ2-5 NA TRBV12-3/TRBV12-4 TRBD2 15 TGTGCCAGCAATTTAAGGCTAGCGGGAGCCCCTGGCCAGTACTTC CASNLRLAGAPGQYF
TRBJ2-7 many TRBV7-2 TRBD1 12 TGTGCCAGTTCCGGGACAGACTACGAGCAGTACTTC CASSGTDYEQYF
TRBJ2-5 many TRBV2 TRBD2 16 TGTGCCAGCATCGGGCTAAGAGCGGGAGTGAAAGAGACCCAGTACTTC CASIGLRAGVKETQYF
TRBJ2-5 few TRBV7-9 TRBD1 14 TGTGCCAGCAGCCGAGAGGACAGGGAAGAGACCCAGTACTTC CASSREDREETQYF
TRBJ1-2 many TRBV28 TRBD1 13 TGTGCCAGCAGGGACCGGGACAGCTATGGCTACACCTTC CASRDRDSYGYTF
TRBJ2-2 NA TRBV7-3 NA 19 TGTGCCAGCAGCCCCCAAGGGACCAAATCCAGTCCGAACACCGGGGAGCTGTTTTTT CASSPQGTKSSPNTGELFF
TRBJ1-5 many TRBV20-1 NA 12 TGCAGTGCTACAGGGCGCAATCAGCCCCAGCATTTT CSATGRNQPQHF
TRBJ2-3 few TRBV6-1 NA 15 TGTGCCAGCAGTACGGACTACCTGGAGGCAGATACGCAGTATTTT CASSTDYLEADTQYF
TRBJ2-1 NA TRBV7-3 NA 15 TGTGCCAGCAGCTTAATTCTCGGGCGGGGACAGGAGCAGTTCTTC CASSLILGRGQEQFF
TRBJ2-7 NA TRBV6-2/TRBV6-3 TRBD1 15 TGTGCCAGCAGTTACTCTTCCGGGACAGGGAACGAGCAGTACTTC CASSYSSGTGNEQYF
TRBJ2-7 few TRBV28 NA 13 TGTGCCAGCAGTTTAAACCCAACCTACGAGCAGTACTTC CASSLNPTYEQYF
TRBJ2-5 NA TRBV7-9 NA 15 TGTGCCAGCAGCCCCTTCGGCACTATCGGGGAGACCCAGTACTTC CASSPFGTIGETQYF
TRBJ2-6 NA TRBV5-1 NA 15 TGCGCCAGCAGCTTGGCGGCATCTGGGGCCAACGTCCTGACTTTC CASSLAASGANVLTF
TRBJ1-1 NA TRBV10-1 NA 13 TGCGCCAGCAGTGACCTCCCGAACACTGAAGCTTTCTTT CASSDLPNTEAFF
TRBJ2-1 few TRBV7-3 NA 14 TGTGCCAGCAGCTTGGATAGCGACTACAATGAGCAGTTCTTC CASSLDSDYNEQFF
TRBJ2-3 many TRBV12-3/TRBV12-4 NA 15 TGTGCCAGCAGTTCCCACCAGGGGATCACAGATACGCAGTATTTT CASSSHQGITDTQYF
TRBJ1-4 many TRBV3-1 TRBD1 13 TGTGCCAGCAGCCGACAGGGTCGCGAAAAACTGTTTTTT CASSRQGREKLFF
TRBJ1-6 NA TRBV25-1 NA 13 TGTGCCAGCAGTGTAGGGAGTAATTCACCCCTCCACTTT CASSVGSNSPLHF
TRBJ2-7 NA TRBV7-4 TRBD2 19 TGTGCCAGCAGCTTAGAGGGCTGGACTAGCGGGCTACCAACTTACGAGCAGTACTTC CASSLEGWTSGLPTYEQYF
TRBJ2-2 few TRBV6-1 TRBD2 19 TGTGCCAGCAGTCCCGAAAGGGGGACTAGCGGGAGAGTCGCCGGGGAGCTGTTTTTT CASSPERGTSGRVAGELFF
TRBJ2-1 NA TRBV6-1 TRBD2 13 TGTGCGGGGGGGGGGGAATACTACAATGAGCAGTTCTTC CAGGGEYYNEQFF
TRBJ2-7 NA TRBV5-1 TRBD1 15 TGCGCCAGCAGCCTCGGGGGACAGGGGACGGGAGAGCAGTACTTC CASSLGGQGTGEQYF
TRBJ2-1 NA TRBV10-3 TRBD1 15 TGTGCCATCAGTCGAGCGGGACAGGGGGGGGATGAGCAGTTCTTC CAISRAGQGGDEQFF
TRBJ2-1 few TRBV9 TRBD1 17 TGTGCCAGCAGCGCCCCCCGGGGAAGGGGGCATAGTAATGAGCAGTTCTTC CASSAPRGRGHSNEQFF
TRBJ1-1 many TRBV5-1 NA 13 TGCGCCAGCAGCCCCATAAGGCACACTGAAGCTTTCTTT CASSPIRHTEAFF
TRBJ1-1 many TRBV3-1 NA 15 TGTGCCAGCAGCCCCAGTTTAAACTTGAACACTGAAGCTTTCTTT CASSPSLNLNTEAFF
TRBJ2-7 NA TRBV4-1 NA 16 TGCGCCAGCAGCCAAGAATCGGCCCTGCGGGGCTACGAGCAGTACTTC CASSQESALRGYEQYF
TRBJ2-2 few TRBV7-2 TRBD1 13 TGTGCCACCGACAGGGGGAAAGGCGGGGAGCTGTTTTTT CATDRGKGGELFF
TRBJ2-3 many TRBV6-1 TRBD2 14 TGTGCCAGCACCGGGACTAGCGACGCAGATACGCAGTATTTT CASTGTSDADTQYF
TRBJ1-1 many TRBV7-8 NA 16 TGTGCCAGCAGCCCCCGAAGGGCAGGGCTCCCCACTGAAGCTTTCTTT CASSPRRAGLPTEAFF
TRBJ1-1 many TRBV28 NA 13 TGTGCCAGCAGTAAACAGATGAACACTGAAGCTTTCTTT CASSKQMNTEAFF